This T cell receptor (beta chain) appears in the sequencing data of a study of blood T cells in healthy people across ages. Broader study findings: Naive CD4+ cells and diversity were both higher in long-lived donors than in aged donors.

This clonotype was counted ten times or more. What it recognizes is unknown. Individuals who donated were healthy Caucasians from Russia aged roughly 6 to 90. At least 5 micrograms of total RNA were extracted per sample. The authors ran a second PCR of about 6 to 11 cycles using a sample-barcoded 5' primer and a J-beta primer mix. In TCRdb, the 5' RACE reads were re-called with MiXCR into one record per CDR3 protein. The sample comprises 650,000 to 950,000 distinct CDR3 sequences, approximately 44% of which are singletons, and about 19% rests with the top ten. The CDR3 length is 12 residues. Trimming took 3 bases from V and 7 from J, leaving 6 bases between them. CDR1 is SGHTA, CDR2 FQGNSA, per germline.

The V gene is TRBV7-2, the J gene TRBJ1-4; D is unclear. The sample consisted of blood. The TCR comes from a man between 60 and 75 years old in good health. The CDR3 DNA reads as TGTGCCAGCAGCTTGGTTGGTGAAAAACTGTTTTTT. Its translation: CASSLVGEKLFF.